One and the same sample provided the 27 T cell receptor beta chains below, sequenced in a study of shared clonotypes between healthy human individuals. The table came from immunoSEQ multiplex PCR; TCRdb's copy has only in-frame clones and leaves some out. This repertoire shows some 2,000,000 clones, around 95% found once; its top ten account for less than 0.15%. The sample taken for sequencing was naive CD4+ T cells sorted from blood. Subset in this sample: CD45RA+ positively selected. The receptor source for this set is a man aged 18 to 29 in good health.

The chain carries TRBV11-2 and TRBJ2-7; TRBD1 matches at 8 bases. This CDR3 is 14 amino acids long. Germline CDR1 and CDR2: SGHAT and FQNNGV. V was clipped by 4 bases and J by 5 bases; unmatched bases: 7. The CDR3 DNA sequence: TGTGCCAGCAGCTCCAGGACAGGGTGGGACGAGCAGTACTTC. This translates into CASSSRTGWDEQYF. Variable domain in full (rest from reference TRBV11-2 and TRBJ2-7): EAGVAQSPRYKIIEKRQSVAFWCNPISGHATLYWYQQILGQGPKLLIQFQNNGVVDDSQLPKDRFSAERLKGVDSTLKIQPAKLEDSAVYLCASSSRTGWDEQYFGPGTRLTVT.

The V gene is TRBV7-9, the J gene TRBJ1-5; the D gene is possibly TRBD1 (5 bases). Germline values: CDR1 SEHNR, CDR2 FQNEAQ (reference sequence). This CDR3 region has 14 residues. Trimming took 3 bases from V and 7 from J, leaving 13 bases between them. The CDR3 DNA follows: TGTGCCAGCAGCTTCGAGGGCCGGGGGCAGCCCCAGCATTTT. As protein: CASSFEGRGQPQHF.

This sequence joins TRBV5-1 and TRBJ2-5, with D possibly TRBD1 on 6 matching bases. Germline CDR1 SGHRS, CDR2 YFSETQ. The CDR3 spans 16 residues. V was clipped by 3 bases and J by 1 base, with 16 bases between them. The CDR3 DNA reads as TGCGCCAGCAGCTCAGAACAGGGTTTCGGCCAAGAGACCCAGTACTTC. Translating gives CASSSEQGFGQETQYF.

In DNA, the CDR3 is TGTGCCAGCAGCTTGGACTCCAACTCTGGAAACACCATATATTTT. This translates into CASSLDSNSGNTIYF. This sequence joins TRBV5-6 and TRBJ1-3, with D uncertain. V was cut by 0 bases and J by 0 bases, with 7 bases left in between. This CDR3 contains 15 residues. CDR1 is SGHDT and CDR2 is YYEEEE in the germline V gene.

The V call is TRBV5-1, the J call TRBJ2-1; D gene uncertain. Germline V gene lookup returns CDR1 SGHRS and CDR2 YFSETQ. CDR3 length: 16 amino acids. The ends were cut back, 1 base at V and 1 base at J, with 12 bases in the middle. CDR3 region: CASSLIRQDSYNEQFF. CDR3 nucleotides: TGCGCCAGCAGCTTGATCCGGCAGGATTCCTACAATGAGCAGTTCTTC.

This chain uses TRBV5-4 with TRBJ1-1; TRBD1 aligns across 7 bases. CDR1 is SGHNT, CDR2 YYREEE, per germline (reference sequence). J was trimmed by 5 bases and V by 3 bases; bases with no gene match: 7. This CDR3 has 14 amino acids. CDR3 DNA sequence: TGTGCCAGCAGCTCGACAGGGTTGGGTACTGAAGCTTTCTTT. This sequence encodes CASSSTGLGTEAFF.

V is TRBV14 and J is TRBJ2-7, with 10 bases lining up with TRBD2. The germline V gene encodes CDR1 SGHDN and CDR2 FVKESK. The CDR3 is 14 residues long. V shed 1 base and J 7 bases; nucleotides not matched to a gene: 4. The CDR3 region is CASSQGLAGSEQYF. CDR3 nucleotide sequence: TGTGCCAGCAGCCAAGGACTAGCGGGCTCGGAGCAGTACTTC.

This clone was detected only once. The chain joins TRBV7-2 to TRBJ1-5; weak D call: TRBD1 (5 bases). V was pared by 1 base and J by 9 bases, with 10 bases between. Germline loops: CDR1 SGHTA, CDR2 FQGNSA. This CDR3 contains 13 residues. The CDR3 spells CASSLGGIGPQHF. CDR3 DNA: TGTGCCAGCAGCTTAGGGGGGATTGGGCCCCAGCATTTT. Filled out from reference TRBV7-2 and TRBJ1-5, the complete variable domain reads GAGVSQSPSNKVTEKGKDVELRCDPISGHTALYWYRQSLGQGLEFLIYFQGNSAPDKSGLPSDRFSAERTGGSVSTLTIQRTQQEDSAVYLCASSLGGIGPQHFGDGTRLSIL.

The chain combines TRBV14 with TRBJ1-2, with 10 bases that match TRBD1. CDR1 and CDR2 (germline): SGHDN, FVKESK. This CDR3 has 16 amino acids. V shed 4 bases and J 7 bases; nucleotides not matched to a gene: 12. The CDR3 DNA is TGTGCCAGCAGCCCCACCCCCGGACAGGGGGTTCCTGGCTACACCTTC. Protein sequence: CASSPTPGQGVPGYTF.

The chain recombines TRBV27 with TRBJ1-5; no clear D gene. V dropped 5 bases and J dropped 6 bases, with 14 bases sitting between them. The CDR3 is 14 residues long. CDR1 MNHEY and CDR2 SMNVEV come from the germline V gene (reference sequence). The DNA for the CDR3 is TGTGCCAGCAGTCCACGTATTCCGGGTCAGCCCCAGCATTTT. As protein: CASSPRIPGQPQHF.

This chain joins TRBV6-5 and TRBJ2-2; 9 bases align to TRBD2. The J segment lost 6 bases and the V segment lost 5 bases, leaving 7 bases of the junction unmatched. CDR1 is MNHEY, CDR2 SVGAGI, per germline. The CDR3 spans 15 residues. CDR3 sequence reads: CASSPGLARAGELFF. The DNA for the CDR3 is TGTGCCAGCAGTCCGGGACTAGCCCGAGCCGGGGAGCTGTTTTTT.

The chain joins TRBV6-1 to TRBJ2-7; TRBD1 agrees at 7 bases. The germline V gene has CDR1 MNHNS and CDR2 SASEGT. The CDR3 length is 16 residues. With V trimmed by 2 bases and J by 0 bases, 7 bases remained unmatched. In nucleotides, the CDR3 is TGTGCCAGCAGTGAATTTGGACAGGCTTACTCCTACGAGCAGTACTTC. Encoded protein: CASSEFGQAYSYEQYF.

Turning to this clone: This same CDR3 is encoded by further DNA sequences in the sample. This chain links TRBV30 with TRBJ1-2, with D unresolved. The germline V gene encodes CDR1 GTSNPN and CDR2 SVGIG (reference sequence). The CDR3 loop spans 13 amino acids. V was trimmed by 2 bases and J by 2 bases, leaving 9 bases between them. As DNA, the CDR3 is TGTGCCTGGAGTCTGACGGGGAACTATGGCTACACCTTC. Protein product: CAWSLTGNYGYTF.

The CDR3 DNA reads TGTGCCAGCAGTGAGACTTGGCCCCCTGGCACCGGGGAGCTGTTTTTT. This gives the protein CASSETWPPGTGELFF. This rearrangement joins TRBV25-1 to TRBJ2-2; no clear D. The length of the CDR3 is 16 residues. V shed 3 bases and J shed 4 bases, with 15 bases lying between them. The V gene's germline CDR1 is MGHDK and CDR2 SYGVNS. Using reference TRBV25-1 and TRBJ2-2 for the parts outside the CDR3, the full variable domain is EADIYQTPRYLVIGTGKKITLECSQTMGHDKMYWYQQDPGMELHLIHYSYGVNSTEKGDLSSESTVSRIRTEHFPLTLESARPSHTSQYLCASSETWPPGTGELFFGEGSRLTVL.

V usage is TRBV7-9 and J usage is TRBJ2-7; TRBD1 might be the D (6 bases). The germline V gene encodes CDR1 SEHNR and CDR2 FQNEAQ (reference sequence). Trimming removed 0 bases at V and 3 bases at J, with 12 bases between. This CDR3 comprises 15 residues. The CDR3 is CASSLALGQNYEQYF. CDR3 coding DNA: TGTGCCAGCAGCTTAGCCCTTGGACAGAACTACGAGCAGTACTTC.

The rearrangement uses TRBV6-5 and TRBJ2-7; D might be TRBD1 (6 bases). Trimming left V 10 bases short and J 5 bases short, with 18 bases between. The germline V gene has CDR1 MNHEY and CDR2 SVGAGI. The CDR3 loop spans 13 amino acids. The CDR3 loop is CATQTGLTDEQYF. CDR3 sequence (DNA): TGTGCCACCCAAACAGGGCTCACGGACGAGCAGTACTTC.

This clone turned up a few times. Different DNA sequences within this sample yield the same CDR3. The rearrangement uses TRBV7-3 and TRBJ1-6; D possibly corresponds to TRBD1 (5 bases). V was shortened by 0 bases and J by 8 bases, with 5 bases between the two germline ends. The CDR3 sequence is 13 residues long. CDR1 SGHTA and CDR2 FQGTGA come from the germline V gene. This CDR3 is CASSLTRDSPLHF. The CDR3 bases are TGTGCCAGCAGCTTAACCAGGGATTCACCCCTCCACTTT.

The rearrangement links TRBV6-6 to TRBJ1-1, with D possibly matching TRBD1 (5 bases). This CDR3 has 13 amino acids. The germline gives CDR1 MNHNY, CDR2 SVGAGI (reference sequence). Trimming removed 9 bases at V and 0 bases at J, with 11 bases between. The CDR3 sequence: CASKPGLNTEAFF. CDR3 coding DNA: TGTGCCAGTAAACCAGGGTTGAACACTGAAGCTTTCTTT.

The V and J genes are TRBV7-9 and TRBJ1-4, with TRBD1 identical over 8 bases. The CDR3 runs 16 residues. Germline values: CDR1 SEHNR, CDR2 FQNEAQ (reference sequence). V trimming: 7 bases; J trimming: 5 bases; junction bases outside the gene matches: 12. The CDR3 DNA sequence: TGTGCCAGCACCTTCCCCGGACAGGGCGTGAATGAAAAACTGTTTTTT. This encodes CASTFPGQGVNEKLFF.

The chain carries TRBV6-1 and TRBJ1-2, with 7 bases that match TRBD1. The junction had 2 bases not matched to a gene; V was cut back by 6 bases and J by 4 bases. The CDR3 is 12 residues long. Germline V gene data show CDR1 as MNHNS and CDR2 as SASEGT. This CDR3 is CASRGQVYGYTF. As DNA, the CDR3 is TGTGCCAGCAGAGGACAGGTCTATGGCTACACCTTC.

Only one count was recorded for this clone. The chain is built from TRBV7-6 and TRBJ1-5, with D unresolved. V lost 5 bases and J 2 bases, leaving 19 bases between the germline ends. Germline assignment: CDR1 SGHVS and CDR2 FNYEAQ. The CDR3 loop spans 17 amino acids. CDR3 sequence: CASSPMMADTGNQPQHF. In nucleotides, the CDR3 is TGTGCCAGCAGCCCCATGATGGCCGACACCGGCAATCAGCCCCAGCATTTT.

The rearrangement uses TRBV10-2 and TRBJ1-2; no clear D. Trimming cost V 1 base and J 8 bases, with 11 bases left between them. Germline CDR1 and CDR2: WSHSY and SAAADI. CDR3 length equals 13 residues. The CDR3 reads CASSELEFQGYTF. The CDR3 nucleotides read TGCGCCAGCAGTGAGTTGGAGTTCCAAGGCTACACCTTC.

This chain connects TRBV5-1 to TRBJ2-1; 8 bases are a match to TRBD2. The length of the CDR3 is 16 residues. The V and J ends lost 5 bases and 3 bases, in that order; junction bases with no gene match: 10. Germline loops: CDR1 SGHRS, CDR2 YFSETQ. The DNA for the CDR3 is TGCGCCAGCAGGGAAGGACTAGCCGATCTCTACAATGAGCAGTTCTTC. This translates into CASREGLADLYNEQFF.

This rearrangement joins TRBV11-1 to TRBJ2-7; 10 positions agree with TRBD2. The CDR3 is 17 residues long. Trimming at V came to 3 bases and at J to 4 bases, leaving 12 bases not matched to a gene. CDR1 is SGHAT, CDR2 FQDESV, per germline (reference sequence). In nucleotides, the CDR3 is TGTGCCAGCAGCTTGGGTCAGGTAGCGGGAGGATGGTACGAGCAGTACTTC. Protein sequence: CASSLGQVAGGWYEQYF.

For the CDR3, the DNA is TGTGCCTGGAGTGTCAGTTCAGGTGGGCCACAGCCCCAGCATTTT. Amino acid sequence: CAWSVSSGGPQPQHF. The chain has TRBV30 and TRBJ1-5; D call uncertain. There are 15 residues in the CDR3. V lost 0 bases to trimming and J lost 7 bases, with 16 bases between them. Per germline, CDR1 GTSNPN and CDR2 SVGIG (reference sequence).

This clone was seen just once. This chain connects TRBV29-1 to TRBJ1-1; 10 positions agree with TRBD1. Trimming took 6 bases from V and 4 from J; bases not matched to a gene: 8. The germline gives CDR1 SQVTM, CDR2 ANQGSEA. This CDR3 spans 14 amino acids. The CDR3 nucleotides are TGCAGCGTAATGGACAGGGGGATCCCCACTGAAGCTTTCTTT. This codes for CSVMDRGIPTEAFF.

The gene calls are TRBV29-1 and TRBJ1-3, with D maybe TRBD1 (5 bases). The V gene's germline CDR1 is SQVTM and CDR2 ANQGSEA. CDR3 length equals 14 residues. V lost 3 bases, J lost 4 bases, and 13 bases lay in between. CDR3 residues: CSVDEKGNGNTIYF. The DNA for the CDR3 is TGCAGCGTTGACGAGAAGGGGAACGGAAACACCATATATTTT.